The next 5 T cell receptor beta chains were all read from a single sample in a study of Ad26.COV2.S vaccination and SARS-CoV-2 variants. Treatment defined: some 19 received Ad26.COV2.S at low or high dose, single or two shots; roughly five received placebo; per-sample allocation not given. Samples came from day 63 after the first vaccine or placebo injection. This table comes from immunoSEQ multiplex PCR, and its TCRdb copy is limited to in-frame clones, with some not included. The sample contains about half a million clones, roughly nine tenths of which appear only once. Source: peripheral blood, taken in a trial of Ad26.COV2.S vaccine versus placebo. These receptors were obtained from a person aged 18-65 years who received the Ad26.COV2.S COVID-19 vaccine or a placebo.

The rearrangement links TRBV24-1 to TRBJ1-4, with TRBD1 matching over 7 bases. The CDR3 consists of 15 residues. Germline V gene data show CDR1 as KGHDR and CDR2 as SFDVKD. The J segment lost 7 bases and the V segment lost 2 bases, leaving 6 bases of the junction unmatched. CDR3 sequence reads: CATSDSQGVGEKLFF. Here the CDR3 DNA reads TGTGCCACCAGTGATTCGCAGGGGGTAGGTGAAAAACTGTTTTTT.

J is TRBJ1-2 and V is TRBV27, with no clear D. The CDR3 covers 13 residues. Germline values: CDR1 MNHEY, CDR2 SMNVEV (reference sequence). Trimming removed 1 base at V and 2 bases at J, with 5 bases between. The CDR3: CASSLLGNYGYTF. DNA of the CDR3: TGTGCCAGCAGTTTATTGGGGAACTATGGCTACACCTTC.

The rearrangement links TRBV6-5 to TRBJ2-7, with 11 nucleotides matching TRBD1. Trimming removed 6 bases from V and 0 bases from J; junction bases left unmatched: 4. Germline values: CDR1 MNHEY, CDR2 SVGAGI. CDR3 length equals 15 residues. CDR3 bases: TGTGCCAGCAGAGAGGGGACAGGGGGCTCCTACGAGCAGTACTTC. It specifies CASREGTGGSYEQYF.

The CDR3 region has the DNA TGTGCCAGCAGCCACTTAGCGGGGGGGTTATACAATGAGCAGTTCTTC. Its translation: CASSHLAGGLYNEQFF. V and J are TRBV4-2 and TRBJ2-1; TRBD2 matches at 11 bases. The germline V gene encodes CDR1 LGHNA and CDR2 YNFKEQ. V was pared by 3 bases and J by 4 bases, with 5 bases of the junction left unmatched. The CDR3 length is 16 residues.

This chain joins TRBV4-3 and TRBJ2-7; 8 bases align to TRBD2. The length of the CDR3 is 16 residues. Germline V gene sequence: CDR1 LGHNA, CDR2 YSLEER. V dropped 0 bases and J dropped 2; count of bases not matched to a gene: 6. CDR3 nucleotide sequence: TGCGCCAGCAGCCAAGATGGGGTAGCGGGAACCTACGAGCAGTACTTC. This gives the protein CASSQDGVAGTYEQYF.